Each of the 27 T cell receptor beta chains below was sequenced from the same sample in a study of blood T cell repertoires in COVID-19. Clones were read by immunoSEQ multiplex PCR, and TCRdb kept only the in-frame ones, dropping some. The sample yields about 310,000 clones, about nine tenths seen once. Sequences were obtained from peripheral blood. These receptor sequences come from a man in his forties or fifties with active or convalescent COVID-19.

The chain is built from TRBV9 and TRBJ2-5; TRBD2 aligns across 8 bases. This CDR3 comprises 13 residues. From germline, CDR1 is SGDLS and CDR2 YYNGEE. Trimming took 0 bases from V and 9 from J; bases not matched to a gene: 4. CDR3 DNA: TGTGCCAGCAGCGTAGCGAGCGGGAGTGCCCAGTACTTC. Translating gives CASSVASGSAQYF.

This clone was seen only once. V and J are TRBV19 and TRBJ2-6; TRBD2 might be the D (5 bases). CDR1 and CDR2 (germline): LNHDA, SQIVND (reference sequence). The ends were cut back, 6 bases at V and 2 bases at J, with 14 bases in the middle. This CDR3 contains 16 residues. This chain's CDR3 is CASRSPMGAGANVLTF. As DNA, the CDR3 is TGTGCCAGTAGATCCCCCATGGGAGCTGGGGCCAACGTCCTGACTTTC.

The rearrangement links TRBV10-3 to TRBJ1-2; D call uncertain. V lost 3 bases and J lost 3, with 8 bases in between. CDR1 is ENHRY and CDR2 is SYGVKD in the germline V gene. The CDR3 is 13 residues long. CDR3 sequence: CAISDTPDYGYTF. DNA for the CDR3: TGTGCCATCAGTGATACTCCCGACTATGGCTACACCTTC.

Comments on this clone: Different DNA sequences within this sample yield the same CDR3. This chain uses TRBV5-1 with TRBJ1-6; D is unclear. Trimming stripped 0 bases from V and 0 bases from J, with 7 bases between. From germline, CDR1 is SGHRS and CDR2 YFSETQ. There are 16 residues in the CDR3. The CDR3 DNA sequence: TGCGCCAGCAGCTTGGGTGTGAGCTCCTATAATTCACCCCTCCACTTT. Protein sequence: CASSLGVSSYNSPLHF.

This sequence joins TRBV15 and TRBJ1-3; TRBD1 agrees at 7 bases. CDR3 length: 17 amino acids. Losses at the gene ends were 0 bases for V and 2 bases for J; bases not matched to a gene: 7. Germline values: CDR1 LNHNV, CDR2 YYDKDF (reference sequence). CDR3 sequence: CATSREVTGVAGNTIYF. In DNA form, the CDR3 reads TGTGCCACCAGCAGAGAAGTAACAGGGGTTGCTGGAAACACCATATATTTT.

The V call is TRBV5-1, the J call TRBJ2-7; D is perhaps TRBD1 (7 bases). Germline V gene sequence: CDR1 SGHRS, CDR2 YFSETQ. The CDR3 is 15 amino acids. V lost 4 bases to trimming and J lost 2 bases, with 16 bases between them. In DNA, the CDR3 is TGCGCCAGCAGCCCCCGGGGGACAGCAGCCTACGAGCAGTACTTC. Protein product: CASSPRGTAAYEQYF. The full variable domain, in which reference TRBV5-1 and TRBJ2-7 provide the parts outside the CDR3, is KAGVTQTPRYLIKTRGQQVTLSCSPISGHRSVSWYQQTPGQGLQFLFEYFSETQRNKGNFPGRFSGRQFSNSRSEMNVSTLELGDSALYLCASSPRGTAAYEQYFGPGTRLTVT.

This clone has more than one count but fewer than ten. This chain links TRBV4-2 with TRBJ1-6; D perhaps matches TRBD1 (6 bases). V was clipped by 0 bases and J by 7 bases, with 10 bases between them. CDR3 size: 15 residues. Germline loops: CDR1 LGHNA, CDR2 YNFKEQ. This CDR3 reads CASSQDTRGNSPLHF. The CDR3 DNA reads TGTGCCAGCAGCCAAGATACGAGGGGGAATTCACCCCTCCACTTT.

The CDR3, as DNA: TGCAGTGCTAGTGTTAGGGCGGGACGCAATGAGCAGTTCTTC. It codes for CSASVRAGRNEQFF. The rearrangement joins TRBV20-1 to TRBJ2-1; D possibly corresponds to TRBD2 (6 bases). From germline, CDR1 is DFQATT and CDR2 SNEGSKA (reference sequence). The V end lost 3 bases, the J end lost 6 bases, and 15 bases lay between the germline ends. The CDR3 loop spans 14 amino acids.

The rearrangement links TRBV10-1 to TRBJ1-1; D gene uncertain. Per the germline V gene, CDR1 is WNHNN and CDR2 is SYGVQD (reference sequence). This CDR3 contains 13 residues. Trimming removed 5 bases at V and 3 bases at J, with 10 bases between. The CDR3 DNA sequence: TGCGCCAGCAGTAACCCACCGGACACTGAAGCTTTCTTT. Translated, it gives CASSNPPDTEAFF.

The rearrangement uses TRBV6-6 and TRBJ1-1, with TRBD1 matching over 8 bases. The CDR3 sequence is 14 residues long. CDR1 and CDR2 from the germline V gene are MNHNY and SVGAGI (reference sequence). J gave up 6 bases and V 4 bases, and 7 bases lay outside the gene matches. Here the CDR3 reads CASSSTDRGPEAFF. CDR3 bases: TGTGCCAGCAGTTCCACCGACAGGGGCCCTGAAGCTTTCTTT.

The CDR3 region has the DNA TGTGCCAGCACCCCACAGTTTTCATATCAGCCCCAGCATTTT. It codes for CASTPQFSYQPQHF. V and J are TRBV6-5 and TRBJ1-5; D gene ambiguous. Trimming shortened V by 7 bases and J by 5 bases, and 15 bases separated the two germline ends. Germline CDR1 is MNHEY and CDR2 is SVGAGI. CDR3 length equals 14 residues.

The chain carries TRBV30 and TRBJ1-1, with 7 bases fitting TRBD1. Unmatched junction bases numbered 4, after V lost 0 bases and J lost 6 bases. The CDR3 loop spans 13 amino acids. Germline V gene sequence: CDR1 GTSNPN, CDR2 SVGIG (reference sequence). The CDR3 loop is CAWSVYRGAEAFF. The CDR3 nucleotides are TGTGCCTGGAGTGTCTACAGGGGCGCTGAAGCTTTCTTT.

The gene calls are TRBV6-2 or TRBV6-3 and TRBJ1-2; no clear D. The germline V gene encodes CDR1 MNHEY and CDR2 SVGEGT. V lost 2 bases and J 0 bases, leaving 16 bases between the germline ends. This CDR3 is 17 amino acids long. This CDR3 is CASSYGGVAVANYGYTF. The CDR3 region has the DNA TGTGCCAGCAGTTACGGAGGTGTAGCGGTAGCTAACTATGGCTACACCTTC.

The V gene is TRBV27, the J gene TRBJ2-7; 7 bases align to TRBD2. Germline V gene data show CDR1 as MNHEY and CDR2 as SMNVEV (reference sequence). V lost 3 bases, J lost 3 bases, and 5 bases stayed unmatched. CDR3 size: 14 residues. The CDR3 region has the DNA TGTGCCAGCAGTTTGGGAGGGATAGGCTACGAGCAGTACTTC. This translates into CASSLGGIGYEQYF.

The chain links TRBV30 to TRBJ1-1; 9 nucleotides align to TRBD1. The CDR3 sequence is 14 residues long. After removal of 4 bases from V and 4 bases from J, the junction contained 7 bases not matched to a gene. Germline values: CDR1 GTSNPN, CDR2 SVGIG (reference sequence). CDR3 region: CAWTAQGAGTEAFF. The CDR3 DNA is TGTGCCTGGACAGCACAGGGGGCGGGCACTGAAGCTTTCTTT.

This chain connects TRBV28 to TRBJ2-3; 10 bases are a match to TRBD1. The V gene end was trimmed by 6 bases and the J gene end by 2 bases; junction bases not matched to a gene: 8. Per germline, CDR1 MDHEN and CDR2 SYDVKM. The CDR3 spans 16 residues. Written as DNA, the CDR3 is TGTGCCAGCAGACTGCCGGGACAGGGGATCACAGATACGCAGTATTTT. Protein sequence: CASRLPGQGITDTQYF. The whole variable domain, filled in from reference TRBV28 and TRBJ2-3, reads DVKVTQSSRYLVKRTGEKVFLECVQDMDHENMFWYRQDPGLGLRLIYFSYDVKMKEKGDIPEGYSVSREKKERFSLILESASTNQTSMYLCASRLPGQGITDTQYFGPGTRLTVL.

This clone was counted a few times. The chain links TRBV19 to TRBJ2-1, with TRBD1 matching 10 bases. Germline lookup yields CDR1 LNHDA and CDR2 SQIVND (reference sequence). The CDR3 contains 15 residues. Unmatched junction bases numbered 14, after V lost 6 bases and J lost 12 bases. Written as DNA, the CDR3 is TGTGCCAGTAGGCCACCCGGGACAGGGGTACGGGTGCAGTTCTTC. Translation gives CASRPPGTGVRVQFF.

The chain combines TRBV2 with TRBJ1-1; D remains unclear. Trimming left V 1 base short and J 0 bases short, with 12 bases between. This CDR3 region has 16 residues. Germline values: CDR1 SNHLY, CDR2 FYNNEI. CDR3 region: CASSEGSLVMNTEAFF. The CDR3 DNA reads TGTGCCAGCAGTGAAGGGAGCCTCGTCATGAACACTGAAGCTTTCTTT.

This clone was observed many times. V and J are TRBV6-5 and TRBJ2-7, with TRBD1 matching over 9 bases. V was clipped by 5 bases and J by 2 bases; unmatched bases: 1. The germline gives CDR1 MNHEY, CDR2 SVGAGI. The CDR3 sequence is 13 residues long. The CDR3 loop reads CASSRDRAYEQYF. The DNA of the CDR3 is TGTGCCAGCAGTCGGGACAGGGCCTACGAGCAGTACTTC.

The chain uses TRBV2 and TRBJ2-1; 8 bases agree with TRBD1. CDR3 length equals 15 residues. V trimming: 6 bases; J trimming: 0 bases; junction bases outside the gene matches: 4. Germline V gives CDR1 SNHLY, CDR2 FYNNEI. As DNA, the CDR3 is TGTGCCAGCAGCGATACAGGGGGCTCCTACAATGAGCAGTTCTTC. This sequence encodes CASSDTGGSYNEQFF.

This chain uses TRBV4-3 with TRBJ2-7; D may be TRBD1 (6 bases). Trimming cost V 1 base and J 0 bases, with 16 bases left between them. This CDR3 is built from 17 residues. Germline V gene sequence: CDR1 LGHNA, CDR2 YSLEER. The CDR3 DNA reads TGCGCCAGCAGCCAAGCATCCTCAGGGGTCCCCTCCTACGAGCAGTACTTC. It specifies CASSQASSGVPSYEQYF.

The chain is built from TRBV4-1 and TRBJ1-6; 8 bases are shared with TRBD1. After removal of 0 bases from V and 10 bases from J, the junction contained 5 bases not matched to a gene. The CDR3 spans 15 residues. From germline, CDR1 is MGHRA and CDR2 YSYEKL. CDR3 DNA sequence: TGCGCCAGCAGCCAAGACACAGGGGGGAGGTCACCCCTCCACTTT. Protein sequence: CASSQDTGGRSPLHF.

The rearrangement uses TRBV6-5 and TRBJ2-7; D possibly corresponds to TRBD1 (6 bases). Germline CDR1 is MNHEY and CDR2 is SVGAGI. The V end was cut by 0 bases, the J end by 5 bases, with 14 bases between. The CDR3 consists of 15 residues. CDR3: CASSYSSRTVHEQYF. As DNA, the CDR3 is TGTGCCAGCAGTTACTCGAGCCGGACAGTCCACGAGCAGTACTTC.

The J gene is TRBJ1-1, the V gene TRBV19, with a tentative D call TRBD1 (5 bases). V was shortened by 4 bases and J by 5 bases, with 14 bases between the two germline ends. The CDR3 has 14 residues. Germline lookup yields CDR1 LNHDA and CDR2 SQIVND (reference sequence). CDR3 sequence: CASSTRGGVTEAFF. The DNA for the CDR3 is TGTGCCAGTAGTACGAGGGGAGGGGTTACTGAAGCTTTCTTT.

This chain joins TRBV5-4 and TRBJ1-1, with TRBD1 matching over 9 bases. Germline assignment: CDR1 SGHNT and CDR2 YYREEE (reference sequence). The V segment lost 4 bases and the J segment 4 bases; nucleotides outside the gene matches: 8. This CDR3 has 15 amino acids. The CDR3: CASSPDRGVRTEAFF. The CDR3, as DNA: TGTGCCAGCAGCCCCGACAGGGGGGTGCGCACTGAAGCTTTCTTT.

This clone was found a few times. CDR3 residues: CASSSAQQGAYGYTF. The CDR3 DNA reads as TGTGCCAGCAGTTCTGCCCAACAGGGGGCCTATGGCTACACCTTC. The rearrangement uses TRBV7-9 and TRBJ1-2; 9 nucleotides align to TRBD1. This CDR3 has 15 residues. V dropped 6 bases and J dropped 4; count of bases not matched to a gene: 9. Germline V gene sequence: CDR1 SEHNR, CDR2 FQNEAQ (reference sequence).

The genes are TRBV3-1 (or the pseudogene TRBV3-2) and TRBJ2-7; tentative D call: TRBD2 (6 bases). There are 12 residues in the CDR3. CDR1 is LGHDT, CDR2 YNNKEL, per germline (reference sequence). Trimming shortened V by 5 bases and J by 7 bases, and 12 bases separated the two germline ends. The CDR3 nucleotides are TGTGCCAGCAGCAATAGCGGTCTGGAGCAGTACTTC. Protein sequence: CASSNSGLEQYF.